This TCR beta chain was captured in a study of T cells in tumors after PD-1 blockade. Sequencing used immunoSEQ multiplex PCR; TCRdb keeps in-frame clones, though not all of them. This sample has 45,000 or so clones, with more than 65% found just once. The length of the CDR3 is 12 residues. V lost 2 bases and J lost 7, with 9 bases in between. Germline loops: CDR1 SGHTS, CDR2 YDEGEE. The material was PBMCs, obtained before anti-PD-1 therapy. The rearrangement links TRBV5-8 to TRBJ1-2; D gene uncertain. The sequence was collected from a human donor with advanced basal cell or squamous cell carcinoma (not recorded which). The CDR3 DNA is TGTGCCAGCAGCTTTGCTGGGCCTGGCTACACCTTC. Its protein is CASSFAGPGYTF.